This T cell receptor (beta chain) was observed in a study of OX40 agonist ivuxolimab in advanced cancers. The overall study: Hepatocellular carcinoma, melanoma, renal cell or head and neck cancer was diagnosed in the dose-escalation patients.

This clone was recorded once. Its matching antigen is unknown. Sequenced by immunoSEQ multiplex PCR; TCRdb stores in-frame clones only, minus some. The data show under 95,000 clones, around nine tenths seen once. General observations from the study: CD4+ and CD8+ T cells in blood underwent clonal expansion by week 6 at 0.1 to 3.0 mg/kg. The 0.1-3.0 mg/kg partial responders had among the lowest clonal expansion.

The receptor was isolated from an adult with an advanced solid tumor such as melanoma, head and neck, liver or kidney cancer. The sample was CD4+ or CD8+ T cells sorted from blood, taken in a trial of the OX40 agonist ivuxolimab.

The chain's CDR3 is CAWSALSGSSYNEQFF. In nucleotides, the CDR3 is TGTGCCTGGAGTGCGTTGTCCGGGAGCTCCTACAATGAGCAGTTCTTC. The J gene is TRBJ2-1, the V gene TRBV30, with D perhaps matching TRBD2 (6 bases). The germline CDR1 and CDR2 sequences are GTSNPN and SVGIG (reference sequence). The CDR3 consists of 16 residues. Trimming left V 1 base short and J 0 bases short, with 13 bases between.